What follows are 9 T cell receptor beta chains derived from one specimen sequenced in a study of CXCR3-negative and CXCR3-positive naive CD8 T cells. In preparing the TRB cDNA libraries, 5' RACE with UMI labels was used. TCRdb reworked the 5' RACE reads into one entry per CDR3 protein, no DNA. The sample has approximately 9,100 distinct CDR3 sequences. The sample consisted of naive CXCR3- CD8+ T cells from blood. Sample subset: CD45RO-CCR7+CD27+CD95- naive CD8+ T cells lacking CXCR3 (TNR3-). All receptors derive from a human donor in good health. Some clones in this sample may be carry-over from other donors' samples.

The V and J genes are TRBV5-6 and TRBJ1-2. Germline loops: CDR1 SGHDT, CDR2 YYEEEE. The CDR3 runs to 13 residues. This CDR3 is CASSLAMGPGYTF.

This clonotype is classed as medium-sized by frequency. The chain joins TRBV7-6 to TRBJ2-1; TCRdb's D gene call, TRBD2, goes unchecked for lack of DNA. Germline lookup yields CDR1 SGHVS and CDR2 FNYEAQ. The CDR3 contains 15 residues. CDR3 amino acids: CASSPWTSGDNEQFF. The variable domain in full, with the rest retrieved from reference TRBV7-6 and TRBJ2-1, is GAGVSQSPRYKVTKRGQDVALRCDPISGHVSLYWYRQALGQGPEFLTYFNYEAQQDKSGLPNDRFSAERPEGSISTLTIQRTEQRDSAMYRCASSPWTSGDNEQFFGPGTRLTVL.

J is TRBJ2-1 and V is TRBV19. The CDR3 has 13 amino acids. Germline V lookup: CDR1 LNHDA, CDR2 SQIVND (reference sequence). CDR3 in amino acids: CASSTRPYNEQFF.

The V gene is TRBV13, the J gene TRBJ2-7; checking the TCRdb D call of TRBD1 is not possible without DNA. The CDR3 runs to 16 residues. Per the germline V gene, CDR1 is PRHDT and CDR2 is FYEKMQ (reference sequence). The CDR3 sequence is CASSGRQGAVPYEQYF.

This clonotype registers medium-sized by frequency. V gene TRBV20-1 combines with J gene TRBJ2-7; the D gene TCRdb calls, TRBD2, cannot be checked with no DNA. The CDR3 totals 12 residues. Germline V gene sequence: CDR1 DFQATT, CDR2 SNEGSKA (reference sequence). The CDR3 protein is CSATSGIYEQYF.

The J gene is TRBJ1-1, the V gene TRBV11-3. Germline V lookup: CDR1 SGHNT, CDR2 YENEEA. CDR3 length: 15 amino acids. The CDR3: CASSSLSPRYTEAFF.

This chain's CDR3 is CASSDTSSGDEQFF. The chain links TRBV24-1 to TRBJ2-1; as DNA is missing, the TRBD1 call by TCRdb cannot be tested. There are 14 residues in the CDR3. CDR1 KGHDR and CDR2 SFDVKD come from the germline V gene.

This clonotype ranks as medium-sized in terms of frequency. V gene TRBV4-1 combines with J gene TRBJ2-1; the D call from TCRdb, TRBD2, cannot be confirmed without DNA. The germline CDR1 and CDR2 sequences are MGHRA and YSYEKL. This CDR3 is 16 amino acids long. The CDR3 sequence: CASSQGLADSYNEQFF.

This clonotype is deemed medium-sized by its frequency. Here the CDR3 reads CASSLGIALPSYNEQFF. V usage is TRBV14 and J usage is TRBJ2-1; the D call of TRBD2 rests on TCRdb alone, since no DNA is present to check it. The germline V gene encodes CDR1 SGHDN and CDR2 FVKESK. CDR3 length equals 17 residues.